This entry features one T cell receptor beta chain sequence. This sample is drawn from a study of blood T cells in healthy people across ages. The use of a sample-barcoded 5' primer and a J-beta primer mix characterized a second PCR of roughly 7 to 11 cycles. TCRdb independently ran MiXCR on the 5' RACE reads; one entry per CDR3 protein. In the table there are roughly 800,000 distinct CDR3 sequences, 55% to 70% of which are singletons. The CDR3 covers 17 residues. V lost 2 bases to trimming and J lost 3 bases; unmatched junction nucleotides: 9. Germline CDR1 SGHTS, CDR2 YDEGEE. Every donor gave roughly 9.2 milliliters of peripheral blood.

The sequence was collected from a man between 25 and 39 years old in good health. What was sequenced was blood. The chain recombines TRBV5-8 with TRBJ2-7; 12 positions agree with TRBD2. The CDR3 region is CASSFERRTSGDYEQYF. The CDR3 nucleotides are TGTGCCAGCAGCTTTGAACGTCGGACTAGCGGGGACTACGAGCAGTACTTC.